This entry is about one T cell receptor beta chain. The germline gives CDR1 LGHDT, CDR2 YNNKEL (reference sequence). V lost 5 bases and J lost 10, with 14 bases in between. The CDR3 is 12 residues long. The sample originates from a study of blood T cell repertoires in COVID-19. Study details: T cells, B-cell-depleted T cells, or PBMCs provided the cDNA or gDNA that served as material.

Produced via immunoSEQ multiplex PCR; TCRdb's table is partial and in-frame only. The sample yields a few hundred thousand clones, more than 80% seen once. The sequencing sample was made of peripheral blood. The TCR originated in a woman older than 75 with acute or convalescent COVID-19. The chain recombines TRBV3-1 (or the pseudogene TRBV3-2) with TRBJ1-2; D is possibly TRBD1 (6 bases). The CDR3 loop is CASSSWTDYYTF. The CDR3 DNA is TGTGCCAGCAGCTCCTGGACAGATTACTACACCTTC.